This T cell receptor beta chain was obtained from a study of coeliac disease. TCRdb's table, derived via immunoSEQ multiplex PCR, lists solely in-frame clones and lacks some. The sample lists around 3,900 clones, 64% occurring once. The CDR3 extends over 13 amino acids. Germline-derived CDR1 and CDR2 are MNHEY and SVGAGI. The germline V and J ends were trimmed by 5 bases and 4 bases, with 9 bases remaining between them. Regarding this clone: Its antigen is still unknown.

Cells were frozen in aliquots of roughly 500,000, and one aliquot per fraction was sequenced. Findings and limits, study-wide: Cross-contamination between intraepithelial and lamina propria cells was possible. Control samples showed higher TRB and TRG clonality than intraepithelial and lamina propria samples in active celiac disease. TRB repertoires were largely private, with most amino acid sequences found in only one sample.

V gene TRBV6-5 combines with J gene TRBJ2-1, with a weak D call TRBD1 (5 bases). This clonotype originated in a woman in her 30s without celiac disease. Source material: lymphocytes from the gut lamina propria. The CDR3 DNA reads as TGTGCCAGCAGTCAGGGTGTGTACAATGAGCAGTTCTTC. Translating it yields CASSQGVYNEQFF.